A single sample is the source of the 16 T cell receptor beta chains below, sequenced in a study of human T cells and chemical hapten exposure. Indicated time point: pre-sensitization, week 0. Treatment specified: therapeutic diphenylcyclopropenone sensitization with weekly scalp DPC. From the RACE reads, TCRdb called clonotypes with MiXCR, one entry per CDR3 protein. The sample carries 89,000 or so distinct CDR3 sequences, around 8.8% recorded once. The sequencing here drew on whole blood, taken in connection with sensitization to the hapten diphenylcyclopropenone (DPC). The source of these receptors is a man in his forties or fifties with alopecia areata. Some clones in this sample may be carry-over from other donors' samples.

This clonotype has just a few counts. V gene TRBV12-3 or TRBV12-4 combines with J gene TRBJ2-7; D not certain. Trimming removed 1 base at V and 2 bases at J, with 6 bases between. The CDR3 extends over 13 amino acids. CDR3 DNA sequence: TGTGCCAGCAGTTTAGGGGCGGCCTACGAGCAGTACTTC. This translates into CASSLGAAYEQYF.

The chain couples TRBV6-2 or TRBV6-3 to TRBJ2-6, with D hard to call. V was pared by 2 bases and J by 0 bases, with 17 bases between. Per germline, CDR1 MNHEY and CDR2 SVGEGT. CDR3 length: 19 amino acids. The CDR3: CASSYPSPGINSGANVLTF. In DNA form, the CDR3 reads TGTGCCAGCAGTTACCCGAGCCCAGGAATCAACTCTGGGGCCAACGTCCTGACTTTC.

The genes are TRBV6-6 and TRBJ1-3; tentative D call: TRBD1 (5 bases). V gave up 5 bases and J gave up 3 bases, with 11 bases separating them. Germline V lookup: CDR1 MNHNY, CDR2 SVGAGI (reference sequence). The CDR3 is made up of 14 amino acids. The CDR3 coding sequence is TGTGCCAGCAGTGCTAGGGACCATGGAAACACCATATATTTT. Translated: CASSARDHGNTIYF.

This clonotype was observed many times. CDR3 region: CASKSHPGSNNEQFF. CDR3 DNA sequence: TGTGCCAGCAAATCACATCCGGGATCCAACAATGAGCAGTTCTTC. V usage is TRBV7-3 and J usage is TRBJ2-1; D perhaps matches TRBD2 (5 bases). The germline V and J ends were trimmed by 7 bases and 5 bases, with 18 bases remaining between them. This CDR3 comprises 15 residues. Germline values: CDR1 SGHTA, CDR2 FQGTGA.

This clonotype appeared many times. This chain connects TRBV24-1 to TRBJ2-7; a weak D match, TRBD2 (5 bases). V gave up 0 bases and J gave up 0 bases, with 5 bases separating them. The V gene's germline CDR1 is KGHDR and CDR2 SFDVKD. The CDR3 is 14 amino acids. The CDR3 sequence is CATSDLTSSYEQYV. The CDR3, as DNA: TGTGCCACCAGTGATTTGACTAGCTCCTACGAGCAGTACGTC.

The V call is TRBV20-1, the J call TRBJ1-5; D is unresolved. V lost 3 bases and J 7 bases, leaving 10 bases between the germline ends. Germline CDR1 is DFQATT and CDR2 is SNEGSKA (reference sequence). The CDR3 consists of 12 residues. CDR3 nucleotides: TGCAGTGCTAGTTCCGGTATCCAGCCCCAGCATTTT. Residues: CSASSGIQPQHF.

This clonotype was observed at least ten times. One end of the junction does not line up with germline, which may come from a read error. This chain connects TRBV7-2 to TRBJ2-1; TRBD2 matches 12 bases. CDR3 length equals 11 residues. CDR1 is SGHTA, CDR2 FQGNSA, per germline. CDR3 loop: CASSLGTSGTF. Here the CDR3 DNA reads TGTGCCAGCAGCTTAGGGACTAGCGGGACCTTC. Variable domain in full (rest from reference TRBV7-2 and TRBJ2-1): GAGVSQSPSNKVTEKGKDVELRCDPISGHTALYWYRQSLGQGLEFLIYFQGNSAPDKSGLPSDRFSAERTGGSVSTLTIQRTQQEDSAVYLCASSLGTSGTFGPGTRLTVL.

This clonotype was recorded a few times. This chain connects TRBV20-1 to TRBJ2-3, with D possibly TRBD2 on 6 matching bases. The CDR3 runs to 16 residues. The V and J ends lost 0 bases and 2 bases respectively, with 15 bases between them. Germline loops: CDR1 DFQATT, CDR2 SNEGSKA (reference sequence). CDR3 DNA: TGCAGTGCTAGAGATCTCCGGCTAGCGAACACAGATACGCAGTATTTT. Translation: CSARDLRLANTDTQYF.

This clonotype was recorded at least ten times. The rearrangement links TRBV7-9 to TRBJ2-1, with D perhaps matching TRBD2 (6 bases). The CDR3 has 13 residues. V was trimmed by 5 bases and J by 7 bases, leaving 12 bases between them. CDR1 SEHNR and CDR2 FQNEAQ come from the germline V gene (reference sequence). The chain's CDR3 is CASSHPEGNEQFF. CDR3 coding DNA: TGTGCCAGCAGCCACCCGGAGGGTAATGAGCAGTTCTTC.

This clonotype was observed a few times. The rearrangement joins TRBV5-1 to TRBJ2-5; D remains unclear. CDR3 length: 13 amino acids. CDR1 is SGHRS, CDR2 YFSETQ, per germline. V was cut by 3 bases and J by 1 base, with 7 bases left in between. The CDR3 DNA sequence: TGCGCCAGCAGCTCCTCCCCCCAAGAGACCCAGTACTTC. It is translated as CASSSSPQETQYF.

V gene TRBV6-1 combines with J gene TRBJ2-3; no definite D call. Trimming stripped 10 bases from V and 2 bases from J, with 10 bases between. Germline V lookup: CDR1 MNHNS, CDR2 SASEGT. This CDR3 contains 12 residues. CDR3 DNA: TGTGCCATCATGGGCCTCACAGATACGCAGTATTTT. Translation: CAIMGLTDTQYF.

The V and J genes are TRBV9 and TRBJ1-1; D call uncertain. V dropped 0 bases and J dropped 7 bases, with 10 bases sitting between them. CDR3 length equals 13 residues. Per the germline V gene, CDR1 is SGDLS and CDR2 is YYNGEE. The CDR3 DNA reads as TGTGCCAGCAGCGTAGTCCCTCAAGTTGAAGCTTTCTTT. Its protein product is CASSVVPQVEAFF. Using reference TRBV9 and TRBJ1-1 for the parts outside the CDR3, the full variable domain is DSGVTQTPKHLITATGQRVTLRCSPRSGDLSVYWYQQSLDQGLQFLIQYYNGEERAKGNILERFSAQQFPDLHSELNLSSLELGDSALYFCASSVVPQVEAFFGQGTRLTVV.

This clonotype was counted at least ten times. The rearrangement uses TRBV21-1 and TRBJ2-4; the table's D call, TRBD1, has no DNA check behind it. TRBV21-1 is a documented pseudogene. This CDR3 has 17 amino acids. CDR3 coding DNA: TGTGCCAGCAGCAAAGCACCAGGGGAAGTGGCCAAAAACATTCAGTACTTC. Translating it yields CASSKAPGEVAKNIQYF.

This clonotype was observed a few times. The chain recombines TRBV15 with TRBJ2-3; D not certain. From germline, CDR1 is LNHNV and CDR2 YYDKDF (reference sequence). V dropped 0 bases and J dropped 3 bases, with 4 bases sitting between them. The CDR3 has 13 residues. The CDR3 is CATSRDATDTQYF. In nucleotides, the CDR3 is TGTGCCACCAGCAGAGATGCGACAGATACGCAGTATTTT.

At least ten counts were recorded for this clonotype. The chain combines TRBV6-2 or TRBV6-3 with TRBJ2-7; D ambiguous. The V and J ends lost 5 bases and 5 bases respectively, with 10 bases between them. The germline V gene encodes CDR1 MNHEY and CDR2 SVGEGT. The CDR3 is made up of 12 amino acids. The CDR3 protein is CASSDLKNEQYV. Here the CDR3 DNA reads TGTGCCAGCAGTGACTTGAAGAACGAGCAGTACGTC.

A few counts support this clonotype. The V and J genes are TRBV2 and TRBJ2-3, with D tentatively TRBD1 (5 bases). CDR3 length: 14 residues. In germline, CDR1 is SNHLY, CDR2 FYNNEI. Trimming pared 5 bases from V and 8 bases from J, leaving 17 bases between. The CDR3 DNA sequence: TGTGCCAGCAGTACCAGGGATCCCCTCGCTACGCAGTATTTT. It is translated as CASSTRDPLATQYF.